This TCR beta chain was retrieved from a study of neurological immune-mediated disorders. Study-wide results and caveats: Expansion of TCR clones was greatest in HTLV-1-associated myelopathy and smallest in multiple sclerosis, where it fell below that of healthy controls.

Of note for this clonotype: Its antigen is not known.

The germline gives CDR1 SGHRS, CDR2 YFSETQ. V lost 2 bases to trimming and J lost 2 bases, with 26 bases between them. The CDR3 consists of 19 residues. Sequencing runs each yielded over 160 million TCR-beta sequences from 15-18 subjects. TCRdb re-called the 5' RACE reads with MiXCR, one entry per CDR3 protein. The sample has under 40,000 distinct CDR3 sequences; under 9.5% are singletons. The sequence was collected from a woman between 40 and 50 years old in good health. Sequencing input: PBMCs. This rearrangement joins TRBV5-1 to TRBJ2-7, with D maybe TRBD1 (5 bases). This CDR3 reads CASSLRQSPSGKGAYEQYF. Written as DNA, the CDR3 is TGCGCCAGCAGCTTACGTCAATCCCCCAGTGGGAAAGGGGCCTACGAGCAGTACTTC.